This paragraph reports one TCR beta chain. The source of the sample is a study of CD8 T cells in Susac syndrome. The authors reverse transcribed roughly 0.5 to 1 ug RNA with random hexamers. The method of amplification for TCR beta CDR3 was immunoSEQ multiplex PCR, covering 54 Vbeta and 13 Jbeta. TCRdb re-called the immunoSEQ multiplex PCR reads through MiXCR, storing one row per CDR3 protein. This table holds 95,000 to 150,000 distinct CDR3 sequences, around 95% found once. The CDR3 consists of 15 residues. V lost 4 bases and J lost 4; bases outside the gene matches: 7. Germline V gene lookup returns CDR1 SNHLY and CDR2 FYNNEI.

V and J are TRBV2 and TRBJ2-3; TRBD2 matches at 8 bases. This TCR derives from a human donor in good health. What was sequenced was CD4+ T cells from PBMCs. CDR3 in amino acids: CASSAGGLAADTQYF. CDR3 sequence (DNA): TGTGCCAGCAGTGCCGGAGGACTAGCAGCAGATACGCAGTATTTT.